The 32 T cell receptor beta chains listed next were all sequenced from one sample in a study of cytomegalovirus exposure and HLA in healthy donors. The PCR contained 60 Vbeta and 13 Jbeta primers. The assay was immunoSEQ multiplex PCR, and TCRdb's table has in-frame clones only and misses some. The sample has 80,000 to 100,000 clones. The sample comprised PBMCs. Every receptor here comes from a woman in her thirties in good health and CMV-seronegative.

This chain links TRBV4-1 with TRBJ1-1; D is ambiguous. Germline V CDR1 and CDR2: MGHRA, YSYEKL. V shed 4 bases and J shed 4 bases, with 13 bases lying between them. This CDR3 is built from 14 residues. The CDR3 sequence: CASSLQEGGTEAFF. The CDR3 DNA sequence: TGCGCCAGCAGCCTCCAGGAGGGTGGCACTGAAGCTTTCTTT.

The chain employs TRBV15 and TRBJ2-1; D might be TRBD2 (5 bases). There are 14 residues in the CDR3. V lost 8 bases and J lost 1, with 12 bases in between. CDR1 is LNHNV, CDR2 YYDKDF, per germline (reference sequence). The CDR3 bases are TGTGCCACCGAGCTCAGCGGTTCCTACAATGAGCAGTTCTTC. This sequence encodes CATELSGSYNEQFF. Combining the CDR3 with reference TRBV15 and TRBJ2-1 gives the whole variable domain DAMVIQNPRYQVTQFGKPVTLSCSQTLNHNVMYWYQQKSSQAPKLLFHYYDKDFNNEADTPDNFQSRRPNTSFCFLDIRSPGLGDTAMYLCATELSGSYNEQFFGPGTRLTVL.

The V gene is TRBV29-1, the J gene TRBJ2-7; 10 nucleotides align to TRBD1. J lost 7 bases, V lost 8 bases, and 11 bases had no gene match. CDR3 length: 13 residues. The germline CDR1 and CDR2 sequences are SQVTM and ANQGSEA. CDR3 coding DNA: TGCAGCACAACCGGGACAGGGGCAGGGGAGCAGTACTTC. Amino acids: CSTTGTGAGEQYF.

The chain is built from TRBV9 and TRBJ1-4; 8 nucleotides line up with TRBD1. The CDR3 loop spans 14 amino acids. With 3 bases clipped from V and 6 bases from J, the junction kept 4 bases outside the gene matches. Germline V gives CDR1 SGDLS, CDR2 YYNGEE. CDR3 coding DNA: TGTGCCAGCAGCGCCACAGGGGGTTATGAAAAACTGTTTTTT. Amino acid sequence: CASSATGGYEKLFF.

The chain combines TRBV4-2 with TRBJ1-5; no clear D gene. Germline CDR1 and CDR2: LGHNA and YNFKEQ. This CDR3 has 16 residues. The ends were cut back, 0 bases at V and 0 bases at J, with 9 bases in the middle. The CDR3 here is CASSQERADSNQPQHF. CDR3 coding DNA: TGTGCCAGCAGCCAAGAGAGGGCAGATAGCAATCAGCCCCAGCATTTT.

Worth noting for this clone: One end of the junction fails to match germline, which may point to a read error. This rearrangement joins TRBV7-7 to TRBJ2-7; 9 bases match TRBD1. The CDR3 covers 15 residues. Germline CDR1 is SSHAT and CDR2 is FNYEAQ (reference sequence). Here the CDR3 reads CASSFGQGPSYEQYF. CDR3 nucleotide sequence: TGTGCTAGCAGCTTTGGACAGGGGCCTTCCTACGAGCAGTACTTC.

CDR3 protein: CASSPPGAPDTQYF. CDR3 sequence (DNA): TGTGCCAGCAGTCCCCCAGGTGCCCCAGATACGCAGTATTTT. The chain combines TRBV28 with TRBJ2-3; D is unclear. The CDR3 is made up of 14 amino acids. V lost 5 bases, J lost 4 bases, and 13 bases lay in between. Germline CDR1 and CDR2: MDHEN and SYDVKM. The full variable domain, in which reference TRBV28 and TRBJ2-3 provide the parts outside the CDR3, is DVKVTQSSRYLVKRTGEKVFLECVQDMDHENMFWYRQDPGLGLRLIYFSYDVKMKEKGDIPEGYSVSREKKERFSLILESASTNQTSMYLCASSPPGAPDTQYFGPGTRLTVL.

The gene calls are TRBV20-1 and TRBJ2-1; D may be TRBD2 (5 bases). Looked up from germline, CDR1 is DFQATT and CDR2 is SNEGSKA (reference sequence). The ends were cut back, 2 bases at V and 9 bases at J, with 8 bases in the middle. CDR3 length equals 11 residues. In nucleotides, the CDR3 is TGCAGTGCTAGACGAGGGATTGAGCAGTTCTTC. It specifies CSARRGIEQFF.

This sequence joins TRBV7-9 and TRBJ1-1; possibly TRBD1 for D (6 bases). Trimming left V 5 bases short and J 1 base short, with 8 bases between. CDR1 is SEHNR, CDR2 FQNEAQ, per germline (reference sequence). CDR3 length equals 13 residues. As DNA, the CDR3 is TGTGCCAGCAGCCGGACAGCGAACACTGAAGCTTTCTTT. This sequence encodes CASSRTANTEAFF.

J is TRBJ1-1 and V is TRBV9, with a tentative D call TRBD1 (6 bases). Trimming left V 2 bases short and J 2 bases short, with 7 bases between. The CDR3 spans 13 residues. Germline values: CDR1 SGDLS, CDR2 YYNGEE. The CDR3 here is CASSVRGNTEAFF. In DNA, the CDR3 is TGTGCCAGCAGCGTCAGGGGAAACACTGAAGCTTTCTTT.

J is TRBJ1-4 and V is TRBV2; D is uncertain. V was clipped by 8 bases and J by 4 bases, with 8 bases between them. This CDR3 has 12 residues. Looked up from germline, CDR1 is SNHLY and CDR2 is FYNNEI. CDR3 sequence reads: CASAYLNEKLFF. The CDR3 DNA reads TGTGCCAGCGCCTACCTTAATGAAAAACTGTTTTTT.

V and J are TRBV28 and TRBJ2-5; D perhaps matches TRBD1 (6 bases). The CDR3 length is 13 residues. Germline V gene sequence: CDR1 MDHEN, CDR2 SYDVKM. V lost 6 bases to trimming and J lost 5 bases, with 13 bases between them. The CDR3 sequence is CASREGVEETQYF. CDR3 DNA: TGTGCCAGCAGAGAGGGGGTTGAGGAGACCCAGTACTTC. Based on the CDR3 plus reference TRBV28 and TRBJ2-5, the full variable domain is DVKVTQSSRYLVKRTGEKVFLECVQDMDHENMFWYRQDPGLGLRLIYFSYDVKMKEKGDIPEGYSVSREKKERFSLILESASTNQTSMYLCASREGVEETQYFGPGTRLLVL.

The V call is TRBV10-3, the J call TRBJ1-2, with D perhaps TRBD1 (5 bases). CDR1 is ENHRY and CDR2 is SYGVKD in the germline V gene. The V and J ends lost 8 bases and 9 bases respectively, with 16 bases between them. This CDR3 contains 12 residues. DNA of the CDR3: TGTGCCATCGCCAGCAGGGAGGCAAGCTACACCTTC. This gives the protein CAIASREASYTF.

The rearrangement links TRBV7-3 to TRBJ2-1; weak D call: TRBD2 (6 bases). Trimming took off 8 bases at V and 4 bases at J, with 18 bases between the two ends. CDR3 length: 15 residues. Germline CDR1 SGHTA, CDR2 FQGTGA. The CDR3 DNA reads as TGTGCCAGCGGGAAGTCCGGGACTGGTTACAATGAGCAGTTCTTC. Residues: CASGKSGTGYNEQFF.

The V and J genes are TRBV7-3 and TRBJ2-7; TRBD2 might be the D (7 bases). Germline V gives CDR1 SGHTA, CDR2 FQGTGA. This CDR3 comprises 14 residues. V was clipped by 5 bases and J by 1 base, with 12 bases between them. This CDR3 is CASSPRGGSYEQYF. CDR3 nucleotides: TGTGCCAGCAGCCCAAGGGGGGGATCCTACGAGCAGTACTTC.

V usage is TRBV29-1 and J usage is TRBJ2-7; D uncertain. CDR3 length: 14 residues. V lost 4 bases, J lost 2 bases, and 15 bases lay in between. Per the germline V gene, CDR1 is SQVTM and CDR2 is ANQGSEA. In DNA form, the CDR3 reads TGCAGCGTTGGACGTTCAGGAAACCCCTACGAGCAGTACTTC. Amino acid sequence: CSVGRSGNPYEQYF.

J is TRBJ2-2 and V is TRBV9, with D possibly TRBD2 on 6 matching bases. The germline CDR1 and CDR2 sequences are SGDLS and YYNGEE. V dropped 0 bases and J dropped 4 bases, with 16 bases sitting between them. The CDR3 is 17 residues long. CDR3 nucleotide sequence: TGTGCCAGCAGCGTAGCTCCGACGGGAGCTATCACCGGGGAGCTGTTTTTT. It is translated as CASSVAPTGAITGELFF.

The chain's CDR3 is CASSEAPDTGELFF. The CDR3 coding sequence is TGTGCCAGCAGTGAAGCCCCAGATACCGGGGAGCTGTTTTTT. The chain uses TRBV6-1 and TRBJ2-2; D is unresolved. The CDR3 is 14 residues long. Germline-derived CDR1 and CDR2 are MNHNS and SASEGT. Trimming took off 0 bases at V and 5 bases at J, with 7 bases between the two ends.

The chain carries TRBV7-2 and TRBJ1-2; 7 nucleotides line up with TRBD1. CDR3 length equals 16 residues. Germline V gives CDR1 SGHTA, CDR2 FQGNSA. Trimming took 5 bases from V and 0 from J; bases not matched to a gene: 9. In DNA, the CDR3 is TGTGCCAGCAGCCCCGGGACAGTCCAAGCTAACTATGGCTACACCTTC. Its protein is CASSPGTVQANYGYTF.

The chain has TRBV7-9 and TRBJ2-5, with 10 bases lining up with TRBD1. CDR3 size: 17 residues. The germline V gene has CDR1 SEHNR and CDR2 FQNEAQ (reference sequence). Trimming removed 5 bases from V and 1 base from J; junction bases left unmatched: 10. The CDR3 coding sequence is TGTGCCAGCAGCGGGGTGGGGTGGGACAGGGGCCAAGAGACCCAGTACTTC. Its translation: CASSGVGWDRGQETQYF.

The rearrangement uses TRBV4-1 and TRBJ2-7; maybe TRBD1 (5 bases). Germline V gene data show CDR1 as MGHRA and CDR2 as YSYEKL. This CDR3 is built from 14 residues. With 3 bases removed from V and 3 bases from J, the gap between germline ends came to 12 bases. The chain's CDR3 is CASSQPRQGYEQYF. The CDR3 DNA reads TGCGCCAGCAGCCAGCCACGGCAGGGCTACGAGCAGTACTTC.

V is TRBV19 and J is TRBJ1-4, with D tentatively TRBD1 (5 bases). The germline V gene encodes CDR1 LNHDA and CDR2 SQIVND (reference sequence). V lost 6 bases and J 5 bases, leaving 19 bases between the germline ends. CDR3 length equals 16 residues. The CDR3 loop is CASSLTGGAINEKLFF. CDR3 coding DNA: TGTGCCAGTAGCCTCACGGGAGGGGCGATCAATGAAAAACTGTTTTTT.

Details on this clone: This same CDR3 is encoded by further DNA sequences in the sample. The chain combines TRBV28 with TRBJ2-7, with 7 bases aligning to TRBD1. CDR1 and CDR2 from the germline V gene are MDHEN and SYDVKM. J gave up 1 base and V 5 bases, and 8 bases lay outside the gene matches. This CDR3 comprises 15 residues. CDR3 amino acids: CASSTGDRPSYEQYF. The DNA for the CDR3 is TGTGCCAGCAGTACCGGGGACAGACCTTCCTACGAGCAGTACTTC. The entire variable domain, with the rest obtained from reference TRBV28 and TRBJ2-7, is as follows: DVKVTQSSRYLVKRTGEKVFLECVQDMDHENMFWYRQDPGLGLRLIYFSYDVKMKEKGDIPEGYSVSREKKERFSLILESASTNQTSMYLCASSTGDRPSYEQYFGPGTRLTVT.

The rearrangement joins TRBV27 to TRBJ2-7, with D perhaps matching TRBD1 (6 bases). CDR3 length: 12 amino acids. V lost 3 bases to trimming and J lost 6 bases, with 9 bases between them. Germline CDR1 MNHEY, CDR2 SMNVEV (reference sequence). In nucleotides, the CDR3 is TGTGCCAGCAGTTTGTTACAGGGCGAGCAGTACTTC. Its translation: CASSLLQGEQYF.

V and J are TRBV10-1 and TRBJ1-1; D unresolved. The germline V gene encodes CDR1 WNHNN and CDR2 SYGVQD (reference sequence). V shed 2 bases and J shed 3 bases, with 7 bases lying between them. This CDR3 region has 13 residues. CDR3 nucleotides: TGCGCCAGCAGTGAGGGAGAGTACACTGAAGCTTTCTTT. Its protein is CASSEGEYTEAFF.

This sequence joins TRBV5-1 and TRBJ2-7; maybe TRBD1 (6 bases). Deletions cut 4 bases from V and 5 bases from J, with 19 bases between. This CDR3 spans 15 amino acids. In germline, CDR1 is SGHRS, CDR2 YFSETQ. Written as DNA, the CDR3 is TGCGCCAGCAGCGTAATCCCAGGGGATGGCAACGAGCAGTACTTC. Amino acid sequence: CASSVIPGDGNEQYF.

The chain is built from TRBV4-1 and TRBJ2-3; D is possibly TRBD2 (5 bases). Per germline, CDR1 MGHRA and CDR2 YSYEKL. V lost 1 base to trimming and J lost 5 bases, with 16 bases between them. The CDR3 has 16 residues. The CDR3 loop reads CASSQVGFKRGDTQYF. The CDR3 nucleotides are TGCGCCAGCAGCCAAGTAGGCTTTAAACGGGGAGATACGCAGTATTTT.

This rearrangement joins TRBV2 to TRBJ2-7, with 9 bases aligning to TRBD1. V dropped 2 bases and J dropped 9; count of bases not matched to a gene: 11. From germline, CDR1 is SNHLY and CDR2 FYNNEI. The CDR3 is 15 residues long. CDR3 sequence (DNA): TGTGCCAGCAGTGAAAGGGGGACAGGGCTTGGTGGGCAGTACTTC. Translation: CASSERGTGLGGQYF.

This chain joins TRBV5-1 and TRBJ2-1; 12 bases agree with TRBD2. Germline-derived CDR1 and CDR2 are SGHRS and YFSETQ. V trimming: 4 bases; J trimming: 4 bases; junction bases outside the gene matches: 12. The CDR3 covers 18 residues. CDR3 nucleotide sequence: TGCGCCAGCAGCCCCCGGACTAGCGGGACAACGGTGTACAATGAGCAGTTCTTC. The encoded protein is CASSPRTSGTTVYNEQFF.

The CDR3: CSVSQGSYNEQFF. CDR3 DNA sequence: TGCAGCGTGTCCCAGGGGTCCTACAATGAGCAGTTCTTC. This chain uses TRBV29-1 with TRBJ2-1; tentative D call: TRBD1 (6 bases). The CDR3 is made up of 13 amino acids. Trimming took 6 bases from V and 1 from J, leaving 10 bases between them. Germline lookup yields CDR1 SQVTM and CDR2 ANQGSEA.

Regarding this clone: One end of the junction does not line up with germline, which may come from a read error. For the CDR3, the DNA is TGTGCCACCGCGGGGAGGACGGTACGGAACTTC. Protein: CATAGRTVRNF. J is TRBJ1-2 and V is TRBV28, with unresolved D. CDR1 and CDR2 (germline): MDHEN, SYDVKM. The length of the CDR3 is 11 residues.

V is TRBV6-6 and J is TRBJ2-5; TRBD1 matches at 7 bases. Gene TRBJ2-7 matches the end of the DNA better, so the J call may be wrong. In germline, CDR1 is MNHNY, CDR2 SVGAGI (reference sequence). The CDR3 totals 13 residues. The CDR3 sequence: CASSTGTVHEQYF. The CDR3, as DNA: TGTGCCAGCAGCACTGGGACAGTCCACGAGCAGTACTTC.